This TCR beta chain was sequenced in a study of T cells in tumors after PD-1 blockade. Method: immunoSEQ multiplex PCR; TCRdb's copy keeps in-frame clones and lacks some. The table includes 2,000 to 2,500 clones, around two thirds detected once. The CDR3 spans 15 residues. Germline CDR1 is SQVTM and CDR2 is ANQGSEA. V was clipped by 0 bases and J by 1 base, with 12 bases between them. The chain has TRBV29-1 and TRBJ1-2; D possibly corresponds to TRBD1 (5 bases). The source is a human donor with basal cell carcinoma. The specimen was tumor tissue, collected after anti-PD-1 treatment. In DNA form, the CDR3 reads TGCAGCGTTGAAGATCGGGGGTCGGTTAACTATGGCTACACCTTC. This gives the protein CSVEDRGSVNYGYTF.